Each of the 13 T cell receptor beta chains below was sequenced from the same sample in a study of blood T cell repertoires in COVID-19. The method was immunoSEQ multiplex PCR; TCRdb's version includes in-frame clones alone and lacks a portion of them. The table shows about 250,000 clones, with roughly 84% occurring only once. What was sequenced was peripheral blood. The receptors here all came from a woman aged 40 to 50 who had recovered from COVID-19.

This clone came up a few times. The chain carries TRBV2 and TRBJ2-7; perhaps TRBD1 as D (5 bases). Germline assignment: CDR1 SNHLY and CDR2 FYNNEI. The CDR3 contains 11 residues. V lost 9 bases and J 5 bases, leaving 11 bases between the germline ends. This chain's CDR3 is CASQGIDEQYF. The CDR3, as DNA: TGTGCCAGTCAGGGAATTGACGAGCAGTACTTC.

The chain is built from TRBV5-1 and TRBJ1-2, with 11 positions matching TRBD1. CDR1 and CDR2 (germline): SGHRS, YFSETQ. With V trimmed by 0 bases and J by 6 bases, 7 bases remained unmatched. CDR3 length equals 16 residues. The CDR3 sequence: CASSLATGQGADGYTF. The CDR3 coding sequence is TGCGCCAGCAGCTTGGCCACAGGACAGGGGGCTGATGGCTACACCTTC.

This clone was seen just once. This chain joins TRBV10-3 and TRBJ1-3, with 7 nucleotides matching TRBD1. The CDR3 loop spans 16 amino acids. CDR1 is ENHRY and CDR2 is SYGVKD in the germline V gene. J lost 1 base, V lost 0 bases, and 3 bases had no gene match. The CDR3 DNA reads as TGTGCCATCAGTGAGTCGGGACAGCGTTCTGGAAACACCATATATTTT. It yields the protein CAISESGQRSGNTIYF.

The rearrangement uses TRBV3-1 (or the pseudogene TRBV3-2) and TRBJ2-7; D is uncertain. The CDR3 extends over 13 amino acids. Trimming stripped 0 bases from V and 6 bases from J, with 9 bases between. The V gene's germline CDR1 is LGHDT and CDR2 YNNKEL (reference sequence). The CDR3 DNA reads TGTGCCAGCAGCCAAGAACCCCTAGGCGAGCAGTACTTC. Protein product: CASSQEPLGEQYF.

This chain links TRBV19 with TRBJ1-4; TRBD1 aligns across 11 bases. V was pared by 6 bases and J by 7 bases, with 7 bases of the junction left unmatched. Germline loops: CDR1 LNHDA, CDR2 SQIVND (reference sequence). The CDR3 is 15 amino acids. The CDR3 DNA is TGTGCCAGTAGCTCCCGGGACAGGGGGGGTGAAAAACTGTTTTTT. It yields the protein CASSSRDRGGEKLFF. The full variable domain, its missing parts supplied by reference TRBV19 and TRBJ1-4, is DGGITQSPKYLFRKEGQNVTLSCEQNLNHDAMYWYRQDPGQGLRLIYYSQIVNDFQKGDIAEGYSVSREKKESFPLTVTSAQKNPTAFYLCASSSRDRGGEKLFFGSGTQLSVL.

This clone turned up a few times. The chain is built from TRBV6-5 and TRBJ1-6, with TRBD1 matching over 10 bases. The germline CDR1 and CDR2 sequences are MNHEY and SVGAGI. This CDR3 is 15 amino acids long. Germline trimming cut 6 bases from V and 6 bases from J; bases unmatched to any gene: 5. CDR3 nucleotide sequence: TGTGCCAGCAGCCGGACAGGGGGAGGTAATTCACCCCTCCACTTT. Translating it yields CASSRTGGGNSPLHF.

The chain joins TRBV19 to TRBJ2-1; 15 bases line up with TRBD2. Germline CDR1 and CDR2: LNHDA and SQIVND (reference sequence). The V gene end was trimmed by 0 bases and the J gene end by 5 bases; junction bases not matched to a gene: 8. There are 19 residues in the CDR3. For the CDR3, the DNA is TGTGCCAGTAGTATAGATGGCCCGGGACTAGCGGGGGGTAACAATGAGCAGTTCTTC. It is translated as CASSIDGPGLAGGNNEQFF.

The chain carries TRBV20-1 and TRBJ2-7, with D unclear. Germline V gene sequence: CDR1 DFQATT, CDR2 SNEGSKA (reference sequence). V was trimmed by 3 bases and J by 4 bases, leaving 7 bases between them. The CDR3 extends over 11 amino acids. In DNA, the CDR3 is TGCAGTGCTAGTTATAATTACGAGCAGTACTTC. It is translated as CSASYNYEQYF.

The CDR3, as DNA: TGTGCCAGCAGCACCGGGACAGGGGATGAAAAACTGTTTTTT. Amino acids: CASSTGTGDEKLFF. V usage is TRBV28 and J usage is TRBJ1-4; TRBD1 matches at 10 bases. V lost 6 bases to trimming and J lost 6 bases; unmatched junction nucleotides: 4. Germline CDR1 is MDHEN and CDR2 is SYDVKM. This CDR3 comprises 14 residues.

The CDR3, as DNA: TGCAGCGTTGAACAGGGGGACGGCTATGGCTACACCTTC. Residues: CSVEQGDGYGYTF. The rearrangement links TRBV29-1 to TRBJ1-2, with 7 bases aligning to TRBD1. The germline V gene encodes CDR1 SQVTM and CDR2 ANQGSEA. This CDR3 has 13 residues. With V trimmed by 2 bases and J by 4 bases, 4 bases remained unmatched. Using reference TRBV29-1 and TRBJ1-2 for the parts outside the CDR3, the full variable domain is SAVISQKPSRDICQRGTSLTIQCQVDSQVTMMFWYRQQPGQSLTLIATANQGSEATYESGFVIDKFPISRPNLTFSTLTVSNMSPEDSSIYLCSVEQGDGYGYTFGSGTRLTVV.

The chain joins TRBV30 to TRBJ1-4; TRBD1 agrees at 8 bases. CDR1 and CDR2 (germline): GTSNPN, SVGIG (reference sequence). The CDR3 contains 12 residues. V shed 2 bases, J shed 11 bases, and the junction held 4 bases outside the gene matches. As DNA, the CDR3 is TGTGCCTGGAGTTCAGGACAGGGCAAACTGTTTTTT. It translates to CAWSSGQGKLFF.

This clone has just a few counts. The genes are TRBV6-1 and TRBJ2-5; 8 nucleotides agree with TRBD2. V shed 2 bases and J 5 bases; nucleotides not matched to a gene: 4. The V gene's germline CDR1 is MNHNS and CDR2 SASEGT. CDR3 length: 14 amino acids. The CDR3 region has the DNA TGTGCCAGCAGTGAAACGGGGGGGCGGGAGACCCAGTACTTC. Its translation: CASSETGGRETQYF.

V and J are TRBV27 and TRBJ1-1; a possible D gene is TRBD1 (5 bases). CDR1 and CDR2 from the germline V gene are MNHEY and SMNVEV (reference sequence). Trimming removed 5 bases at V and 3 bases at J, with 7 bases between. The CDR3 loop spans 12 amino acids. The CDR3: CASSGGDTEAFF. For the CDR3, the DNA is TGTGCCAGCAGTGGGGGGGACACTGAAGCTTTCTTT.